Presented here are 14 T cell receptor beta chains from one specimen sequenced in a study of identical twins. MiXCR, run by TCRdb on the 5' RACE reads, gives a single entry per CDR3 protein. The table has a few hundred thousand distinct CDR3 sequences, about 8.9% seen once. These records were also assigned to another study, of yellow fever vaccine responses in identical twins.

Specimen: CD8+ T cells sorted from blood. These receptors originate from a woman aged 18-29 years in good health.

The genes are TRBV30 and TRBJ2-1; D might be TRBD1 or TRBD2, each matching 6 bases. From germline, CDR1 is GTSNPN and CDR2 SVGIG (reference sequence). This CDR3 region has 13 residues. The V and J ends lost 5 bases and 5 bases respectively, with 13 bases between them. CDR3 residues: CAWDLGGHNEQFF. CDR3 DNA sequence: TGTGCCTGGGACCTGGGGGGCCACAATGAGCAGTTCTTC.

This clonotype has at least ten counts. The genes are TRBV11-3 and TRBJ2-3; TRBD2 matches 8 bases. The germline gives CDR1 SGHNT, CDR2 YENEEA. Germline trimming cut 3 bases from V and 5 bases from J; bases unmatched to any gene: 10. The CDR3 runs 16 residues. CDR3 in amino acids: CASSLGNGGAVDTQYF. In nucleotides, the CDR3 is TGTGCCAGCAGCTTGGGTAACGGGGGGGCTGTAGATACGCAGTATTTT.

This clonotype was observed a handful of times. The rearrangement links TRBV7-8 to TRBJ2-7, with a possible D match to TRBD2 (6 bases). CDR1 is SGHVS and CDR2 is FQNEAQ in the germline V gene. V gave up 1 base and J gave up 2 bases, with 15 bases separating them. The CDR3 length is 16 residues. CDR3 nucleotide sequence: TGTGCCAGCAGCTTAGGCGGGGTCGGGAGCGCCTACGAGCAGTACTTC. It is translated as CASSLGGVGSAYEQYF.

A few counts support this clonotype. The V call is TRBV18, the J call TRBJ2-7, with 13 positions matching TRBD2. V shed 6 bases and J 0 bases; nucleotides not matched to a gene: 5. Germline V gene sequence: CDR1 KGHSH, CDR2 LQKENI. The CDR3 is made up of 16 amino acids. The CDR3: CASSGLAGASSYEQYF. DNA for the CDR3: TGTGCCAGCTCCGGACTAGCGGGGGCGAGCTCCTACGAGCAGTACTTC.

J is TRBJ2-5 and V is TRBV10-3; D is perhaps TRBD2 (7 bases). The CDR3 consists of 14 residues. V dropped 2 bases and J dropped 5 bases, with 12 bases sitting between them. Germline loops: CDR1 ENHRY, CDR2 SYGVKD. The CDR3 reads CAISEEGGPETQYF. For the CDR3, the DNA is TGTGCCATCAGTGAGGAGGGGGGGCCTGAGACCCAGTACTTC.

This clonotype was counted a few times. The chain couples TRBV4-3 to TRBJ2-7; 14 bases match TRBD2. The germline CDR1 and CDR2 sequences are LGHNA and YSLEER. The CDR3 spans 18 residues. V gave up 0 bases and J gave up 4 bases; unmatched junction bases: 8. This CDR3 is CASSQDLGTSGGLYEQYF. Written as DNA, the CDR3 is TGCGCCAGCAGCCAAGATTTGGGGACTAGCGGGGGACTATACGAGCAGTACTTC.

The V and J genes are TRBV3-1 and TRBJ2-1; 9 nucleotides align to TRBD2. After removal of 1 base from V and 8 bases from J, the junction contained 3 bases not matched to a gene. This CDR3 contains 14 residues. The germline V gene has CDR1 LGHDT and CDR2 YNNKEL (reference sequence). Here the CDR3 DNA reads TGTGCCAGCAGCCAAGTGGGACTAGCCGATGAGCAGTTCTTC. It is translated as CASSQVGLADEQFF.

The chain uses TRBV24-1 and TRBJ2-1, with a tentative D call TRBD2 (6 bases). V gave up 4 bases and J gave up 12 bases, with 21 bases separating them. This CDR3 is built from 15 residues. CDR1 is KGHDR and CDR2 is SFDVKD in the germline V gene. The CDR3 DNA reads TGTGCCACCAGTGAAAGGGACTTGTTCCCAGTCGGGCAGTTCTTC. Translation: CATSERDLFPVGQFF.

This clonotype was counted only a few times. The gene calls are TRBV20-1 and TRBJ2-1; 8 nucleotides line up with TRBD2. Germline V lookup: CDR1 DFQATT, CDR2 SNEGSKA (reference sequence). V was clipped by 3 bases and J by 8 bases; unmatched bases: 12. This CDR3 is built from 15 residues. The CDR3 is CSAREAGAKFHEQFF. Written as DNA, the CDR3 is TGCAGTGCTAGGGAAGCGGGAGCCAAATTTCATGAGCAGTTCTTC.

This clonotype was detected only a few times. The V gene is TRBV7-6, the J gene TRBJ2-5; the match to TRBD1 covers 9 bases. Germline CDR1 is SGHVS and CDR2 is FNYEAQ. The CDR3 covers 16 residues. V lost 1 base and J lost 5; bases outside the gene matches: 8. The CDR3 sequence: CASSLVPTGGWETQYF. DNA of the CDR3: TGTGCCAGCAGCTTAGTACCCACAGGGGGCTGGGAGACCCAGTACTTC.

This clonotype turned up a few times. The chain carries TRBV27 and TRBJ2-7; 9 positions match TRBD2. CDR3 length equals 15 residues. Germline V CDR1 and CDR2: MNHEY, SMNVEV (reference sequence). V gave up 2 bases and J gave up 3 bases; unmatched junction bases: 5. CDR3 region: CASSLGAGGIYEQYF. CDR3 sequence (DNA): TGTGCCAGCAGTTTAGGTGCGGGGGGGATCTACGAGCAGTACTTC.

This clonotype came up many times. The genes are TRBV6-2 or TRBV6-3 and TRBJ2-3, with 9 bases fitting TRBD2. This CDR3 comprises 15 residues. With V trimmed by 7 bases and J by 3 bases, 8 bases remained unmatched. Germline CDR1 is MNHEY and CDR2 is SVGEGT. The CDR3 DNA reads as TGTGCCAGCACCCCGGGACTAGCCTCTACAGATACGCAGTATTTT. This gives the protein CASTPGLASTDTQYF.

This clonotype was detected ten times or more. V and J are TRBV3-1 and TRBJ2-2; TRBD2 matches 11 bases. The CDR3 is 17 residues long. Germline-derived CDR1 and CDR2 are LGHDT and YNNKEL (reference sequence). Trimming cost V 1 base and J 5 bases; bases outside gene matches: 6. Here the CDR3 DNA reads TGTGCCAGCAGCCAAGGATTAGCGGGAGGGCCGACCGGGGAGCTGTTTTTT. It specifies CASSQGLAGGPTGELFF.

J is TRBJ2-3 and V is TRBV12-3 or TRBV12-4, with 7 bases lining up with TRBD1. J lost 0 bases, V lost 3 bases, and 3 bases had no gene match. The CDR3 has 15 amino acids. DNA of the CDR3: TGTGCCAGCAGTTTTGGACAGGCTAGCACAGATACGCAGTATTTT. Protein: CASSFGQASTDTQYF.